This T cell receptor (beta chain) was identified during a study of blood T cell repertoires in COVID-19. Across the whole study: Samples taken during acute and convalescent COVID-19 were collected in the United States, Italy and Spain.

This CDR3 spans 15 amino acids. Germline assignment: CDR1 LGHDT and CDR2 YNNKEL (reference sequence). V lost 4 bases and J 2 bases, leaving 9 bases between the germline ends. Only in-frame clones appear in the TCRdb table, and some are missing; sequencing was by immunoSEQ multiplex PCR. This table holds 150,000 to 200,000 clones, about 93% found once. The receptor was isolated from a woman aged 45 to 65 with acute or convalescent COVID-19. The sequenced sample consisted of peripheral blood. This chain connects TRBV3-1 (or the pseudogene TRBV3-2) to TRBJ1-6, with D unclear. DNA for the CDR3: TGTGCCAGCAGCCCACCAGGTACCTATAATTCACCCCTCCACTTT. This codes for CASSPPGTYNSPLHF.